This T cell receptor (beta chain) emerged from a study of T cells expressing NK-cell markers. Study-wide background: It was sorted CD3+CD56-NKG2C+, CD3+CD56+NKG2C- and CD3+CD56+NKG2C+ T cells that provided the TCR beta repertoires.

The CDR3 is made up of 13 amino acids. Germline loops: CDR1 MRHNA, CDR2 SNTAGT. TCRdb re-called the 5' RACE reads and gives one entry per CDR3 protein, without DNA. Its listing shows some 450,000 distinct CDR3 sequences. The genes are TRBV6-4 and TRBJ2-4. Sequencing was performed on blood T cells: a sorted CD56 or NKG2C T cell subset, CD4+ or CD8+ T cells, or bulk PBMC T cells (not recorded which). The TCR originated in a woman aged 18 to 69 in good health. The CDR3 region is CASSAEAKNIQYF.